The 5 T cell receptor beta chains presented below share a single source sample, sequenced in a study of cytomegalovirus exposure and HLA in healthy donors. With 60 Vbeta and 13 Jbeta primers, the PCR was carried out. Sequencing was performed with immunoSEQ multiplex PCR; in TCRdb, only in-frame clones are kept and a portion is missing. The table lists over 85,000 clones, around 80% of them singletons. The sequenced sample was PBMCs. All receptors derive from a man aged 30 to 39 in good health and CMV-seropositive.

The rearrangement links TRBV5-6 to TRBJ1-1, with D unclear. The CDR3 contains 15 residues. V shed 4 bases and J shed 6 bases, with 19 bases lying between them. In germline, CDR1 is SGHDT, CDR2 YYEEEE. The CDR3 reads CASSPLAGVGAEAFF. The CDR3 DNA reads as TGTGCCAGCAGCCCCCTGGCCGGGGTGGGAGCTGAAGCTTTCTTT.

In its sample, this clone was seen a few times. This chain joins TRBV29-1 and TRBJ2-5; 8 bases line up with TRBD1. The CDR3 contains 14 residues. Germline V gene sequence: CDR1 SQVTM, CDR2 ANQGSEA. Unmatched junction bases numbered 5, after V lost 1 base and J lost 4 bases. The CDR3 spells CSVEGHRGAETQYF. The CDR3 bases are TGCAGCGTTGAAGGTCACAGGGGGGCAGAGACCCAGTACTTC.

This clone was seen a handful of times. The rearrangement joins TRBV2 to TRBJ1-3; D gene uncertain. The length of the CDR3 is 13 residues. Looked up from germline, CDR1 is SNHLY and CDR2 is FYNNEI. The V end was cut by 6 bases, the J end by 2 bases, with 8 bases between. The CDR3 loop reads CASREDTGNTIYF. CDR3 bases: TGTGCCAGCAGGGAGGATACTGGAAACACCATATATTTT.

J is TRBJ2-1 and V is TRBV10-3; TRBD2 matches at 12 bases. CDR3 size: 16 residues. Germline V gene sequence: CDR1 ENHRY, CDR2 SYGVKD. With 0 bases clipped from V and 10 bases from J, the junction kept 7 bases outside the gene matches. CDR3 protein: CAISESSSGGAREQFF. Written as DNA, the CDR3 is TGTGCCATCAGTGAGTCCTCTAGCGGGGGGGCACGGGAGCAGTTCTTC.

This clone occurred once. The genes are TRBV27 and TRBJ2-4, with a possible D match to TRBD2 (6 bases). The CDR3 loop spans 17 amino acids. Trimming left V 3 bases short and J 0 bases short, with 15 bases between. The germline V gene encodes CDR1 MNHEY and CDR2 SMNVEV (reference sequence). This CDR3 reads CASSFGFVGGAKNIQYF. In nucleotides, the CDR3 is TGTGCCAGCAGTTTTGGTTTTGTCGGGGGAGCCAAAAACATTCAGTACTTC.